This T cell receptor (beta chain) was recovered during a study of blood T cell repertoires in COVID-19. Study as a whole: The study drew acute and convalescent COVID-19 samples from the United States, Italy and Spain.

In the source study's methods: Reference gene primer amplification gave nucleated cell count estimates. Produced via immunoSEQ multiplex PCR; TCRdb's table is partial and in-frame only. The V and J calls and clone size are taken from that table; D and trimming were inferred from the DNA. The table shows some 220,000 clones, with around 83% occurring only once. CDR3 size: 14 residues. Trimming took 0 bases from V and 9 from J, leaving 12 bases between them. In germline, CDR1 is KGHSH, CDR2 LQKENI. The chain is built from TRBV18 and TRBJ1-5, with a weak D call TRBD1 (5 bases). This clonotype was sampled from a man aged 50 to 60 with active or convalescent COVID-19. Sequenced input: peripheral blood. CDR3 region: CASSPPSGRGPQHF. The CDR3 nucleotides read TGTGCCAGCTCACCACCATCAGGGAGGGGGCCCCAGCATTTT.